This T cell receptor beta chain was found in a study of shared clonotypes between healthy human individuals. Overall study: A donor's plate count was three for CD4 naive and three for CD4 memory; CD8 naive had two and CD8 memory one.

Terminally differentiated effector memory CD45RA+ cells were excluded by CCR7 positive selection of CD45RO-negative cells. Using immunoSEQ multiplex PCR, the repertoire was profiled, and TCRdb retains in-frame clones only, with some absent. Of fewer than 1 million clones in the sample, around 96% were seen once. CDR1 and CDR2 from the germline V gene are PRHDT and FYEKMQ (reference sequence). CDR3 length: 15 amino acids. The V gene end was trimmed by 4 bases and the J gene end by 4 bases; junction bases not matched to a gene: 7. This receptor was identified in a man aged 25-45 years in good health. Sequenced material: naive CD8+ T cells sorted from blood. This rearrangement joins TRBV13 to TRBJ2-7, with TRBD1 identical over 10 bases. Here the CDR3 reads CASSSQTGGRYEQYF. CDR3 nucleotides: TGTGCCAGCAGCTCCCAGACAGGGGGCAGGTACGAGCAGTACTTC. The variable domain in full, with the rest retrieved from reference TRBV13 and TRBJ2-7, is AAGVIQSPRHLIKEKRETATLKCYPIPRHDTVYWYQQGPGQDPQFLISFYEKMQSDKGSIPDRFSAQQFSDYHSELNMSSLELGDSALYFCASSSQTGGRYEQYFGPGTRLTVT.